A single sample gave rise to the 8 T cell receptor beta chains below, sequenced in a study of T cells in Graves' hyperthyroidism and ophthalmopathy. Amplification targeted TCR beta CDR3 regions from RNA transcripts. TCR CDR3 regions were first amplified by RT-PCR with HTBI primers. TCRdb redid the calling of the multiplex PCR reads with MiXCR, one entry per CDR3 protein. The sample shows around 600,000 distinct CDR3 sequences, around 14% of them seen only once. Sequences were obtained from blood. The receptors were sampled from a woman between 18 and 29 years old with Graves' ophthalmopathy.

V and J are TRBV6-1 and TRBJ1-1, with D possibly TRBD1 on 6 matching bases. The V end was cut by 5 bases, the J end by 3 bases, with 16 bases between. The CDR3 contains 15 residues. The germline gives CDR1 MNHNS, CDR2 SASEGT. CDR3 sequence reads: CASSTSGRGDTEAFF. The DNA of the CDR3 is TGTGCCAGCAGTACCTCCGGCAGGGGAGACACTGAAGCTTTCTTT.

The chain couples TRBV6-1 to TRBJ1-2, with D maybe TRBD1 (5 bases). This CDR3 comprises 13 residues. Germline V CDR1 and CDR2: MNHNS, SASEGT. Trimming removed 7 bases from V and 3 bases from J, with 12 bases in between. The CDR3 region is CASTLGGDYGYTF. CDR3 coding DNA: TGTGCCAGCACCCTCGGGGGGGACTATGGCTACACCTTC.

This clonotype was found many times. This chain uses TRBV7-8 with TRBJ2-2; 15 bases are a match to TRBD2. CDR1 SGHVS and CDR2 FQNEAQ come from the germline V gene. Trimming at V came to 2 bases and at J to 4 bases, leaving 11 bases not matched to a gene. This CDR3 contains 20 residues. The CDR3 DNA reads as TGTGCCAGCAGCTTAAGGGTGGGGACTAGCGGGAGGAAGGGCACCGGGGAGCTGTTTTTT. Its protein is CASSLRVGTSGRKGTGELFF.

There are many counts of this clonotype. The rearrangement joins TRBV12-3 or TRBV12-4 to TRBJ1-3; no definite D call. CDR3 length equals 13 residues. Trimming cost V 3 bases and J 4 bases, with 7 bases left between them. CDR3 amino acids: CASSFIQGNTIYF. CDR3 DNA sequence: TGTGCCAGCAGTTTTATTCAGGGAAACACCATATATTTT.

As concerns this clonotype: This may arise from a read error, as a much more abundant clone is one base away. The chain has TRBV4-1 and TRBJ2-2; D possibly corresponds to TRBD2 (5 bases). Germline assignment: CDR1 MGHRA and CDR2 YSYEKL. The CDR3 sequence is 13 residues long. The CDR3 DNA reads TGCGCCAGCAGCCAATCAATTGGCCGGGAACTGTTTTTT. This codes for CASSQSIGRELFF.

This clonotype was counted a few times. The CDR3 spells CAWGTGSRGANVLTF. The CDR3 DNA follows: TGTGCCTGGGGGACAGGGAGTCGTGGGGCCAACGTCCTGACTTTC. This chain joins TRBV30 and TRBJ2-6; 9 nucleotides align to TRBD1. The CDR3 spans 15 residues. V shed 5 bases, J shed 3 bases, and the junction held 5 bases outside the gene matches. In germline, CDR1 is GTSNPN, CDR2 SVGIG (reference sequence).

This clonotype was detected ten times or more. This chain links TRBV29-1 with TRBJ2-7, with TRBD2 as a possible D gene (6 bases). This CDR3 is 13 amino acids long. In germline, CDR1 is SQVTM, CDR2 ANQGSEA. V was pared by 7 bases and J by 0 bases, with 13 bases between. Here the CDR3 DNA reads TGCAGCGCTCTTACTAGCCACTCCTACGAGCAGTACTTC. It translates to CSALTSHSYEQYF.

The chain combines TRBV6-5 with TRBJ2-4; TRBD2 matches at 10 bases. The CDR3 has 22 residues. Germline CDR1 is MNHEY and CDR2 is SVGAGI. V lost 2 bases, J lost 0 bases, and 19 bases stayed unmatched. CDR3 region: CASSYVGRSGLAIVKAKNIQYF. CDR3 in DNA: TGTGCCAGCAGTTACGTAGGGCGTTCGGGACTAGCGATTGTAAAAGCCAAAAACATTCAGTACTTC.